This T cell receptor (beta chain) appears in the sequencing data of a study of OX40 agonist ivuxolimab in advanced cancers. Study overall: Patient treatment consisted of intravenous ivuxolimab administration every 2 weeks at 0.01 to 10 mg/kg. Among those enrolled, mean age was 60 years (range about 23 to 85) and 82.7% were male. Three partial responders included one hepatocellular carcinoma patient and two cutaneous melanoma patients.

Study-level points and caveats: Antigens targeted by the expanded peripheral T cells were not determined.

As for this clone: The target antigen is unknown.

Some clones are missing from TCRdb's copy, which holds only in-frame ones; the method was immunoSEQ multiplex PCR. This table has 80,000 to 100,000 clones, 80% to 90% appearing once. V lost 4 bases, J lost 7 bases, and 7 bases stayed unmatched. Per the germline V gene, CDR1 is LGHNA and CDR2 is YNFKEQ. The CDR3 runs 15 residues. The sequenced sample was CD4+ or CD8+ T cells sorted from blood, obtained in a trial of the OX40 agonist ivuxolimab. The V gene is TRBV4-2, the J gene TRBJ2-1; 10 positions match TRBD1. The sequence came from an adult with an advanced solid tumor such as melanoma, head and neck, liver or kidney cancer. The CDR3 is CASSPRGTGANEQFF. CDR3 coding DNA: TGTGCCAGCAGCCCCAGGGGGACAGGGGCTAATGAGCAGTTCTTC.